Below, 15 T cell receptor beta chains from the same sample are listed, as sequenced in a study of regulatory T cells in long-lasting Graves disease. The TCR beta library used iRepertoire HTBI primers with Arm-PCR amplification of CDR3. A single record per CDR3 protein comes from TCRdb applying MiXCR to the multiplex PCR reads. Altogether around 430,000 distinct CDR3 sequences are present, approximately 23% being singletons, with the ten largest covering under 15%. Documented time point: persistent/refractory GD, antithyroid drugs over 5 years with positive TRAb. PBMC RNA served as the TCR library source. Sequenced here: peripheral blood mononuclear cells (PBMCs), sampled when the disease was refractory, from a patient treated with antithyroid drugs. The receptors come from a female donor with Graves disease.

This chain links TRBV25-1 with TRBJ1-2; 8 nucleotides agree with TRBD1. The V gene end was trimmed by 5 bases and the J gene end by 2 bases; junction bases not matched to a gene: 4. Germline V gene sequence: CDR1 MGHDK, CDR2 SYGVNS. The CDR3 consists of 14 residues. The CDR3 sequence: CASSRTGFNYGYTF. CDR3 sequence (DNA): TGTGCCAGCAGTAGGACAGGGTTCAACTATGGCTACACCTTC.

This rearrangement joins TRBV7-3 to TRBJ2-2, with D perhaps TRBD2 (6 bases). Trimming stripped 0 bases from V and 5 bases from J, with 19 bases between. The CDR3 consists of 18 residues. Germline values: CDR1 SGHTA, CDR2 FQGTGA. CDR3 bases: TGTGCCAGCAGCTTAACCTCCCCACTGGCGGGAAATACCGGGGAGCTGTTTTTT. Translation: CASSLTSPLAGNTGELFF.

This chain links TRBV28 with TRBJ2-7; 8 nucleotides match TRBD2. There are 14 residues in the CDR3. V was clipped by 5 bases and J by 5 bases; unmatched bases: 8. Germline V lookup: CDR1 MDHEN, CDR2 SYDVKM. The CDR3 sequence: CASSPGTSRHEQYF. The CDR3 region has the DNA TGTGCCAGCAGTCCCGGGACTAGTAGGCACGAGCAGTACTTC.

The CDR3 coding sequence is TGCGCCAGCAGCTTGGGGTCAGGGGTGTCCTACAATGAGCAGTTCTTC. It codes for CASSLGSGVSYNEQFF. V gene TRBV5-1 combines with J gene TRBJ2-1; the D gene is possibly TRBD1 (6 bases). The V gene's germline CDR1 is SGHRS and CDR2 YFSETQ. There are 16 residues in the CDR3. Trimming shortened V by 0 bases and J by 1 base, and 11 bases separated the two germline ends. The full variable domain, completed using reference TRBV5-1 and TRBJ2-1, is KAGVTQTPRYLIKTRGQQVTLSCSPISGHRSVSWYQQTPGQGLQFLFEYFSETQRNKGNFPGRFSGRQFSNSRSEMNVSTLELGDSALYLCASSLGSGVSYNEQFFGPGTRLTVL.

This clonotype was counted only a few times. The chain has TRBV18 and TRBJ1-4; maybe TRBD1 (5 bases). The ends were cut back, 5 bases at V and 4 bases at J, with 11 bases in the middle. Germline V gene lookup returns CDR1 KGHSH and CDR2 LQKENI. CDR3 size: 14 residues. In DNA, the CDR3 is TGTGCCAGCTCATCGACAGTGATTAATGAAAAACTGTTTTTT. Its translation is CASSSTVINEKLFF.

This clonotype has more than one count but fewer than ten. The rearrangement uses TRBV9 and TRBJ2-7, with D unresolved. V was shortened by 0 bases and J by 3 bases, with 7 bases between the two germline ends. The germline CDR1 and CDR2 sequences are SGDLS and YYNGEE. This CDR3 is 13 amino acids long. In DNA form, the CDR3 reads TGTGCCAGCAGCGTAGAGGGCGTCTACGAGCAGTACTTC. Residues: CASSVEGVYEQYF. Using reference TRBV9 and TRBJ2-7 for the parts outside the CDR3, the full variable domain is DSGVTQTPKHLITATGQRVTLRCSPRSGDLSVYWYQQSLDQGLQFLIQYYNGEERAKGNILERFSAQQFPDLHSELNLSSLELGDSALYFCASSVEGVYEQYFGPGTRLTVT.

Worth noting for this clonotype: A read error may be the cause here, since a much bigger clone is one base away. This chain joins TRBV29-1 and TRBJ2-5; the D is unclear. Germline CDR1 reads SQVTM; CDR2 reads ANQGSEA. The CDR3 sequence is 13 residues long. Trimming shortened V by 2 bases and J by 5 bases, and 12 bases separated the two germline ends. The CDR3 sequence: CSVETAVRETQYF. For the CDR3, the DNA is TGCAGCGTTGAAACTGCCGTGCGGGAGACCCAGTACTTC. Full variable domain (rest looked up from reference TRBV29-1 and TRBJ2-5): SAVISQKPSRDICQRGTSLTIQCQVDSQVTMMFWYRQQPGQSLTLIATANQGSEATYESGFVIDKFPISRPNLTFSTLTVSNMSPEDSSIYLCSVETAVRETQYFGPGTRLLVL.

The chain has TRBV6-1 and TRBJ2-7, with D perhaps matching TRBD1 (5 bases). V was cut by 4 bases and J by 4 bases, with 11 bases left in between. The CDR3 extends over 13 amino acids. Germline V lookup: CDR1 MNHNS, CDR2 SASEGT. CDR3 sequence (DNA): TGTGCCAGCAGTGGCTTGACAGAATACGAGCAGTACTTC. This sequence encodes CASSGLTEYEQYF.

The V gene is TRBV15, the J gene TRBJ2-6; tentatively, D is TRBD1 (6 bases). V was shortened by 10 bases and J by 0 bases, with 13 bases between the two germline ends. This CDR3 has 15 residues. Germline V gene data show CDR1 as LNHNV and CDR2 as YYDKDF (reference sequence). CDR3 DNA sequence: TGTGCCAGCAGACCACAGGGCTCTGGGGCCAACGTCCTGACTTTC. Amino acid sequence: CASRPQGSGANVLTF.

V usage is TRBV6-1 and J usage is TRBJ2-2; D is ambiguous. This CDR3 is built from 14 residues. The V end lost 8 bases, the J end lost 0 bases, and 10 bases lay between the germline ends. The germline V gene has CDR1 MNHNS and CDR2 SASEGT. CDR3 amino acids: CASRHYANTGELFF. CDR3 coding DNA: TGTGCCAGCCGCCACTATGCGAACACCGGGGAGCTGTTTTTT.

This clonotype was observed many times. CDR3 in DNA: TGTGCCAGCAGTCCGAACAGGGGGTCAACCGCCTACGAGCAGTACTTC. Encoded protein: CASSPNRGSTAYEQYF. The chain combines TRBV12-3 or TRBV12-4 with TRBJ2-7, with TRBD1 identical over 8 bases. The length of the CDR3 is 16 residues. The junction had 11 bases not matched to a gene; V was cut back by 5 bases and J by 2 bases.

The chain has TRBV28 and TRBJ2-7, with 10 bases matching TRBD2. The germline V gene has CDR1 MDHEN and CDR2 SYDVKM. This CDR3 comprises 15 residues. Germline trimming cut 7 bases from V and 7 bases from J; bases unmatched to any gene: 13. CDR3 sequence: CASNPRGLASREQYF. The CDR3 DNA follows: TGTGCCAGCAACCCCCGGGGACTAGCGTCGCGGGAGCAGTACTTC.

The chain employs TRBV12-3 or TRBV12-4 and TRBJ2-2, with a weak D call TRBD1 (6 bases). The V and J ends lost 6 bases and 5 bases respectively, with 19 bases between them. This CDR3 has 16 amino acids. The CDR3 sequence is CASRGAEFPRTGELFF. CDR3 nucleotides: TGTGCCAGCAGGGGGGCTGAATTCCCGAGAACCGGGGAGCTGTTTTTT.

At least ten counts were recorded for this clonotype. The chain combines TRBV20-1 with TRBJ1-2, with D unclear. V was cut by 3 bases and J by 0 bases, with 20 bases left in between. In germline, CDR1 is DFQATT, CDR2 SNEGSKA (reference sequence). This CDR3 is built from 17 residues. The DNA of the CDR3 is TGCAGTGCTAGGGTATTAGGGAAGGAGTTAGCTAACTATGGCTACACCTTC. Protein sequence: CSARVLGKELANYGYTF.

This clonotype was recorded many times. V is TRBV20-1 and J is TRBJ2-7; D is uncertain. Trimming shortened V by 1 base and J by 0 bases, and 4 bases separated the two germline ends. This CDR3 contains 12 residues. Germline V gene data show CDR1 as DFQATT and CDR2 as SNEGSKA (reference sequence). The CDR3 sequence is CSARGSSYEQYF. Here the CDR3 DNA reads TGCAGTGCTAGAGGGAGCTCCTACGAGCAGTACTTC.